This TCR beta chain was identified in a study of CD8 T cells in Susac syndrome. This CDR3 has 15 amino acids. CDR1 and CDR2 (germline): GTSNPN, SVGIG (reference sequence). With random hexamers, reverse transcription was performed on about 0.5 to 1 ug of RNA. TCRdb fed the immunoSEQ multiplex PCR reads into MiXCR, producing one record per CDR3 protein. The table lists about 160,000 distinct CDR3 sequences, approximately 94% of them singletons, with about 0.095% in the top ten. This TCR came from a human donor with multiple sclerosis. The sample was CD4+ T cells from PBMCs. The rearrangement links TRBV30 to TRBJ2-3; D perhaps matches TRBD2 (6 bases). The DNA for the CDR3 is TGTGCGCTAGAGGGCCCTAGCGCTAGCACAGATACGCAGTATTTT. This codes for CALEGPSASTDTQYF. Drawing the rest from reference TRBV30 and TRBJ2-3, the complete variable domain is SQTIHQWPATLVQPVGSPLSLECTVEGTSNPNLYWYRQAAGRGLQLLFYSVGIGQISSEVPQNLSASRPQDRQFILSSKKLLLSDSGFYLCALEGPSASTDTQYFGPGTRLTVL.